This section outlines one TCR beta chain sequence together with its context. Its target antigen remains unknown. No base qualities exist here, and no much larger clone lies one base off it. Collaborating institutions collected whole blood in K2EDTA tubes following their own protocols. For TCRbeta analysis, collaborator samples were shipped as frozen whole blood, as isolated PBMCs, or as DNA extracted from either sample type. The data derive from a study of blood T cell repertoires in COVID-19 (dated by TCRdb to 2020 to 2021). For the wider study: Samples covering the acute and convalescent phases of COVID-19 were provided by collaborators in the United States, Italy and Spain. The prospective study material was composed of cDNA or gDNA derived from T cells, B-cell-depleted T cells, or PBMCs. Deeply sampled blood TCRbeta repertoires from subjects exposed to, actively infected with, or recovered from COVID-19 were included in the dataset. The repertoires were released in a freely available public database intended as a resource for research on the immune response to SARS-CoV-2. Samples were obtained from the ongoing ImmuneRACE study (first 160 participants) and from 950 to 1,500 subjects provided by 6 global collaborators. The sample metadata nearly always contained a de-identified subject ID, COVID-19 status, age in years and sex. Where available, HLA class I and class II types were obtained from metadata supplied by the sample provider rather than from assay-based typing.

The CDR1 and CDR2 encoded by the germline V gene are SGHRS and YFSETQ. Inclusive of the bounding cysteine and phenylalanine, the CDR3 is 14 residues long. The DNA shown is the 42-base CDR3, in frame from base 1. V lost 1 base and J lost 4 bases; the stretch between them is 10 bases long. Here is what the overall study found, with its caveats: The amount of clinical and demographic metadata varied by source and participant and was provided uncurated.

The immunoSEQ Assay, a bias-controlled multiplex PCR, was used to amplify TCRbeta CDR3 regions from genomic DNA. Per the original workflow: Nucleated cell counts per sample were estimated from amplification of reference gene primers within the assay. Sequence reads were collapsed and filtered to measure the absolute abundance of every unique TCRbeta CDR3 rearrangement. For each sample, productive Simpson clonality was calculated as the square root of Simpson's diversity index over productive rearrangements. TCRdb took this table from immuneACCESS and kept in-frame rearrangements with V and J called. Such tables lack part of the clones; where checked against another copy, unresolved V genes explain under half of the gap, and the rest is unexplained. That table is the source of V, J and clone size, and D and trimming were worked out from the DNA. For this sample there are roughly 190,000 clones; about 89% appear just once. Jointly, the top ten make up around 3.3% of the sample.

The receptor's source is a man between 65 and 85 years old with acute or convalescent COVID-19. Source material: peripheral blood. The chain is made from TRBV5-1 and TRBJ2-3, with an unclear D gene assignment. The encoded CDR3 is CASSLFSASDTQYF. The nucleotides are TGCGCCAGCAGCTTGTTCAGCGCCTCAGATACGCAGTATTTT.